These T cell receptor beta chains were read from a single sample in a study of vaccination and CD4 T cells after COVID-19. These TCRs' antigens remain unknown. TCRdb reprocessed the PCR reads via MiXCR and lists one record per CDR3 protein. The data contain 14,000 or so distinct CDR3 sequences, less than 70% of them singletons. Sequencing was carried out using CD4+ T cells from blood, cultured in vitro. Every receptor here comes from a human donor who had recovered from COVID-19. The CDR3 runs from the conserved cysteine through the conserved F or W. A D gene is named only where the DNA matches it firmly. The size of a clone is reported for some rows only, either as once, few or many, or as a class for expanded clones.

V	J	D	size	DNA	CDR3
TRBV7-9	TRBJ1-1	-	-	TGTGCCAGCAGCCCACCTGTGAATACTGAAGCTTTCTTT	CASSPPVNTEAFF
TRBV19	TRBJ2-7	-	-	TGTGCCAGTAGCGACAGGAACGACTACGAGCAGTACTTC	CASSDRNDYEQYF
TRBV20-1	TRBJ1-2	TRBD1	-	TGCAGTGCTAGAGATGCCCCTTCGACAGGGACTTATGGCTACACCTTC	CSARDAPSTGTYGYTF
TRBV29-1	TRBJ2-7	TRBD1	-	TGCAGCGTTGGGACAGGGGGCGAGCAGTACTTC	CSVGTGGEQYF
TRBV5-1	TRBJ1-1	-	-	TGCGCCAGCAGCCCTAGTGGGGGGGACACTGAAGCTTTCTTT	CASSPSGGDTEAFF
TRBV20-1	TRBJ2-7	-	-	TGCAGTGCTAGTTCCAGGGGTTACCAGCAGTACTTC	CSASSRGYQQYF
TRBV2	TRBJ1-5	-	-	TGTGCCAGCAGTACTCCAGACAGGCTAGACCAGCCCCAGCATTTT	CASSTPDRLDQPQHF
TRBV20-1	TRBJ2-7	TRBD2	-	TGCAGTGCTTCTCTTCAGAAGCACGGGGGGGGATACGAGCAGTACTTC	CSASLQKHGGGYEQYF
TRBV12-3/TRBV12-4	TRBJ2-3	-	-	TGTGCCAGCACCAGTTCCGGGGGCACAGATACGCAGTATTTT	CASTSSGGTDTQYF
TRBV15	TRBJ1-1	-	-	TGTGCCACCAGCAGAGGCTGGGGTGGGGAGAACACTGAAGCTTTCTTT	CATSRGWGGENTEAFF
TRBV3-1	TRBJ2-7	-	-	TGTGCCAGCAGCCAAAGAGGGACAAAATCCTACGAGCAGTACTTC	CASSQRGTKSYEQYF
TRBV12-3/TRBV12-4	TRBJ2-7	-	-	TGTGCCAGCAGTCTAACTAGTTCCCGGTACGAGCAGTACTTC	CASSLTSSRYEQYF
TRBV28	TRBJ2-7	-	-	TGTGCCAGCAGTCCCAGGGTAACCTACGAGCAGTACTTC	CASSPRVTYEQYF
TRBV6-5	TRBJ2-5	TRBD2	-	TGTGCCAGCAGTTACTCAGCCAGCGGGAGGGCCGGGGAGACCCAGTACTTC	CASSYSASGRAGETQYF
TRBV27	TRBJ2-7	TRBD2	-	TGTGCCAGCAGTTCGGGGACTAGCGGGATCGGCGAGCAGTACTTC	CASSSGTSGIGEQYF
TRBV10-1	TRBJ2-3	TRBD2	-	TGCGCCAGCAGTGAGTCAGAACTAGCGGATAGCACAGATACGCAGTATTTT	CASSESELADSTDTQYF
TRBV27	TRBJ2-3	TRBD2	-	TGTGCCAGCAGTTTATACGGGGGTTACGCGGGGACTAGGGGAGATACGCAGTATTTT	CASSLYGGYAGTRGDTQYF
TRBV20-1	TRBJ2-2	-	-	TGCAGTGCTAGAAGGACTGACGCGAACACCGGGGAGCTGTTTTTT	CSARRTDANTGELFF
TRBV18	TRBJ2-5	-	-	TGTGCCAGCTCACCCCAAGAGACCCAGTACTTC	CASSPQETQYF
TRBV5-6	TRBJ1-1	TRBD1	-	TGTGCCAGCAGTTCCGACAGGGTTGAAGCTTTCTTT	CASSSDRVEAFF
TRBV20-1	TRBJ1-1	-	few	TGCAGTGCTAGAGTCAGGGGGAACACTGAAGCTTTCTTT	CSARVRGNTEAFF
TRBV20-1	TRBJ2-5	TRBD2	-	TGCAGTGCTAGCCCCGGGGCTAGCGGACAAGAGACCCAGTACTTC	CSASPGASGQETQYF
TRBV28	TRBJ2-1	TRBD2	-	TGTGCCAGCAGTTTAGACCGACTAGCGGGAGAGTCGAAGTTCTTC	CASSLDRLAGESKFF
TRBV28	TRBJ2-3	TRBD2	few	TGTGCCAGCAGTTCCCCGGTGAGGCTAGCGGGAGACACAGATACGCAGTATTTT	CASSSPVRLAGDTDTQYF
TRBV20-1	TRBJ2-2	-	-	TGCAGTGCTAGATCGGGAGACCCAAACACCGGGGAGCTGTTTTTT	CSARSGDPNTGELFF
TRBV20-1	TRBJ1-5	-	few	TGCAGTGCTAGAGGTCCCGGGGCCCGTAATCAGCCCCAGCATTTT	CSARGPGARNQPQHF
TRBV18	TRBJ2-2	TRBD2	-	TGTGCCAGCTCACCCGGAAGCGGGAGCTTAACCGGGGAGCTGTTTTTT	CASSPGSGSLTGELFF
TRBV20-1	TRBJ2-2	TRBD1	-	TGCAGTGCACTACCTGGGACAGGGAAGTTGAACACCGGGGAGCTGTTTTTT	CSALPGTGKLNTGELFF
TRBV6-2/TRBV6-3	TRBJ2-7	-	-	TGTGCCAGCAGTTACACGAGGCACAGCGCCTACGAGCAGTACTTC	CASSYTRHSAYEQYF
TRBV9	TRBJ2-7	-	-	TGTGCCAGCAGCGCCGGGACACTAAACTACGAGCAGTACTTC	CASSAGTLNYEQYF
TRBV6-1	TRBJ2-2	-	-	TGTGCCAGCAGTGAAAAAGGAAGGACGGCCCGGAGGGCCGGGGAGCTGTTTTTT	CASSEKGRTARRAGELFF